This TCR beta chain was captured by sequencing in a study of blood T cell repertoires in COVID-19. About the research overall: Researchers got acute and convalescent COVID-19 samples from the United States, Italy and Spain. Nucleic acid was either cDNA or gDNA, and it came from T cells, B-cell-depleted T cells, or PBMCs.

Original processing methods: Amplifying reference gene primers gave estimates of nucleated cell counts. Only in-frame clones appear in the TCRdb table, and some are missing; sequencing was by immunoSEQ multiplex PCR. The DNA was the basis for D and trimming; V, J and clone size are from that table. Of roughly 190,000 clones listed, about 87% are singletons. V lost 0 bases and J 6 bases, leaving 9 bases between the germline ends. The germline V gene has CDR1 SGHVS and CDR2 FNYEAQ. This CDR3 has 13 amino acids. The sequencing input was peripheral blood. The chain combines TRBV7-6 with TRBJ2-7; a weak D match, TRBD1 (5 bases). The source of this sequence is a man between 18 and 29 years old with active or convalescent COVID-19. The CDR3 region has the DNA TGTGCCAGCAGCTTAGCCCCAGGGCTCGAGCAGTACGTC. This sequence encodes CASSLAPGLEQYV.